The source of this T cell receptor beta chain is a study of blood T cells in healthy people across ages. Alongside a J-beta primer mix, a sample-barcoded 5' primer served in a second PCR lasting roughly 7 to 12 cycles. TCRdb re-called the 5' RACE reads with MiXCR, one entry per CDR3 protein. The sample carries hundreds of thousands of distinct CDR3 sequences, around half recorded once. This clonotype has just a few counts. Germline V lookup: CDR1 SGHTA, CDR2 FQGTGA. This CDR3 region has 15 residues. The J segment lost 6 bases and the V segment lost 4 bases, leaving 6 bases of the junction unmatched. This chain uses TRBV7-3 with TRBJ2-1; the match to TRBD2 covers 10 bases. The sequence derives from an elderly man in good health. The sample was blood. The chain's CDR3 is CASSSAGGPPNEQFF. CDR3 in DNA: TGTGCCAGCAGCTCAGCGGGAGGGCCCCCCAATGAGCAGTTCTTC.